The rows below give T cell receptor beta chains drawn from one sample of a study of blood T cell repertoires in COVID-19. Clones were sequenced by immunoSEQ multiplex PCR, and TCRdb holds only the in-frame ones, with some missing. The sample carries tens of thousands of clones, 89% recorded once. The sequencing sample was made of peripheral blood. These receptors all come from a man aged 60 to 69 with active COVID-19. Both conserved end residues are part of each CDR3. Each record gives: clone size, D gene, V gene, J gene, CDR3 DNA, CDR3 protein. D genes are given only for firm matches. Expanded clones are given a class, and other clones once, few, many or no size at all.

>NA|NA|TRBV11-3|TRBJ1-1
TGTGCCAGCAGTGCAGGGGCTGGCACTGAAGCTTTCTTT
CASSAGAGTEAFF
>NA|NA|TRBV15|TRBJ2-5
TGTGCCACCAGCAGAGACCTTAGAGCGAGCCAAGAGACCCAGTACTTC
CATSRDLRASQETQYF
>NA|TRBD1|TRBV5-4|TRBJ1-5
TGTGCCAGCAGCCATCCTTGGGACAGGGGACGGCAGCCCCAGCATTTT
CASSHPWDRGRQPQHF
>NA|TRBD1|TRBV30|TRBJ1-2
TGTGCCTGGAGCGGTTGGTGGGACAGGGTAGGAGACTATGGCTACACCTTC
CAWSGWWDRVGDYGYTF
>NA|TRBD1|TRBV10-3|TRBJ1-2
TGTGCCATCAGCGGAGGGGACAGCAATAACTATGGCTACACCTTC
CAISGGDSNNYGYTF
>NA|TRBD1|TRBV2|TRBJ1-2
TGTGCCAGCCAGATTAGGACAGGAAAAAACTATGGCTACACCTTC
CASQIRTGKNYGYTF
>NA|TRBD2|TRBV6-5|TRBJ2-7
TGTGCCAGCACTGCGGGCGGGAGCTCCTACGAGCAGTACTTC
CASTAGGSSYEQYF
>NA|NA|TRBV28|TRBJ1-2
TGTGCCAGCACTTTGGGGCAGTATGGCTACACCTTC
CASTLGQYGYTF
>NA|NA|TRBV2|TRBJ2-3
TGTGCCAGCATCTCGGGGTACACAGATACGCAGTATTTT
CASISGYTDTQYF
>NA|NA|TRBV28|TRBJ1-4
TGTGCCAGCACCCAGGGTCGGGGGGAGTTTAATGAAAAACTGTTTTTT
CASTQGRGEFNEKLFF
>NA|TRBD1|TRBV24-1|TRBJ1-5
TGTGCCACCAGTGCCTCCGGGACAGGGGAATGGCCCCAGCATTTT
CATSASGTGEWPQHF
>NA|TRBD1|TRBV19|TRBJ2-1
TGTGCCAGTAGTATGACGGGACAGGGATACAATGAGCAGTTCTTC
CASSMTGQGYNEQFF
>NA|TRBD2|TRBV10-3|TRBJ2-5
TGTGCCATCAGTGAAACGCCGACTAGCGGGAGGGCCAGGGAGACCCAGTACTTC
CAISETPTSGRARETQYF
>NA|NA|TRBV5-1|TRBJ1-1
TGCGCCAGCAGCTCACAGGGCCCACGGAACACTGAAGCTTTCTTT
CASSSQGPRNTEAFF
>NA|NA|TRBV28|TRBJ1-1
TGTGCCAGCAGTTACAGGGCCCTGTCTCCAGCTTTCTTT
CASSYRALSPAFF
>NA|NA|TRBV7-7|TRBJ2-2
TGTGCTAGCAGCTCCACAGGGCGAGGGCTACCCGGGGAGCTGTTTTTT
CASSSTGRGLPGELFF
>NA|NA|TRBV5-1|TRBJ1-1
TGCGCCAGCAGCTTGACCCGCGGGAAAGCTTTCTTT
CASSLTRGKAFF
>few|TRBD1|TRBV11-3|TRBJ2-2
TGTGCCAGCAGCTCGGGACAGGGCTTCCACACCGGGGAGCTGTTTTTT
CASSSGQGFHTGELFF
>few|NA|TRBV28|TRBJ2-7
TGTGCCAGCAGCCCCCACAGGACCCACCTCCTCGAGCAGTACTTC
CASSPHRTHLLEQYF
>NA|NA|TRBV18|TRBJ1-1
TGTGCCAGCTCACAAAGCCAGGGGCTCGACACTGAAGCTTTCTTT
CASSQSQGLDTEAFF
>NA|NA|TRBV5-4|TRBJ2-7
TGTGCCAGCAGCTCCGGCGGGGAACAGGCTCAGTACTTC
CASSSGGEQAQYF
>NA|TRBD1|TRBV27|TRBJ1-1
TGTGCCAGCAGTCTGGGACAGGGGAACACTGAAGCTTTCTTT
CASSLGQGNTEAFF
>NA|NA|TRBV21-1|TRBJ1-5
TGTGCCAGCAGCAAAGGGACAGGGCAAAGTCCCAATCAGCCCCAGCATTTT
CASSKGTGQSPNQPQHF
>once|NA|TRBV7-3|TRBJ1-1
TGTGCCAGCAGCTTCACAGTGAACACTGAAGCTTTCTTT
CASSFTVNTEAFF
>NA|TRBD1|TRBV28|TRBJ1-2
TGTGCCAGCAGTTTAAATATGGGGGGCAGGGGGCTATTTGGCTACACCTTC
CASSLNMGGRGLFGYTF
>NA|NA|TRBV12-5|TRBJ1-3
TGTGCTAGTGGGGGACAACTGAGAAACACCATATATTTT
CASGGQLRNTIYF
>NA|TRBD1|TRBV28|TRBJ2-3
TGTGCCAGCAGTGCTCCAGGGGGCTACCTTAGCACAGATACGCAGTATTTT
CASSAPGGYLSTDTQYF
>NA|TRBD1|TRBV5-5|TRBJ1-1
TGTGCCAGCAGCAAAGGACAGGGAGGTTCACTGAACACTGAAGCTTTCTTT
CASSKGQGGSLNTEAFF
>NA|TRBD2|TRBV9|TRBJ2-1
TGTGCCAGCAGCCCCCGCTTGCGGGAGGGCTTGATTGAGCAGTTCTTC
CASSPRLREGLIEQFF
>NA|TRBD1|TRBV5-6|TRBJ1-1
TGTGCCAGCTCTCCCGTAGGGACAGGGGGCGAGGACACTGAAGCTTTCTTT
CASSPVGTGGEDTEAFF
>NA|NA|TRBV6-2/TRBV6-3|TRBJ2-1
TGTGCCAGCAGTGGTCTAGCGTTTTACAATGAGCAGTTCTTC
CASSGLAFYNEQFF
>NA|NA|TRBV28|TRBJ2-4
TGTGCCAGCAGTCCCGCCTACTCTAGGACTTCCTTAGCCAAAAACATTCAGTACTTC
CASSPAYSRTSLAKNIQYF
>NA|NA|TRBV7-8|TRBJ1-4
TGTGCCAGCAGCTTACAAGTAGCTTCGGAAAAACTGTTTTTT
CASSLQVASEKLFF
>NA|NA|TRBV19|TRBJ1-5
TGTGCCAGTAGTATTGATCCCAGGTCCAATCAGCCCCAGCATTTT
CASSIDPRSNQPQHF
>NA|NA|TRBV7-3|TRBJ1-3
TGTGCCAGCAGCCCCCCCGGGTCTTCTGGAAACACCATATATTTT
CASSPPGSSGNTIYF
>NA|TRBD1|TRBV28|TRBJ1-6
TGTGCCAGCAGTCAAAGCCTTTGGGGACAGGGATTCGATTCACCCCTCCACTTT
CASSQSLWGQGFDSPLHF
>NA|NA|TRBV7-2|TRBJ2-7
TGTGCCAGCAGCTTTAAGGGGGTCCCCGAGCAGTACTTC
CASSFKGVPEQYF
>NA|NA|TRBV2|TRBJ2-2
TGTGCCAGCAGCGCAATTGGGGGGGCAACCGGGGAGCTGTTTTTT
CASSAIGGATGELFF
>NA|NA|TRBV6-2/TRBV6-3|TRBJ2-4
TGTGCCAGCAGTCCCCTCCGACATCTAGCCAAAAACATTCAGTACTTC
CASSPLRHLAKNIQYF
>NA|TRBD1|TRBV6-5|TRBJ2-7
TGTGCCAGCAGATACCGGGACAGGGGGGTATACGAGCAGTACTTC
CASRYRDRGVYEQYF
>NA|TRBD1|TRBV5-5|TRBJ2-4
TGTGCCAGCAGCTTGGGATTTGACAGGGGGCGCAACATTCAGTACTTC
CASSLGFDRGRNIQYF
>few|NA|TRBV2|TRBJ1-5
TGTGCCAGCAGTGACAGGGTAAAAGCCCAGCATTTT
CASSDRVKAQHF
>NA|TRBD2|TRBV28|TRBJ2-1
TGTGCCAGCAGTTTATTTTCTAGCGGGAGGGATGAGCAGTTCTTC
CASSLFSSGRDEQFF
>NA|TRBD1|TRBV5-1|TRBJ1-6
TGCGCCAGCAGCTGGGACAGGGGAAATTCACCCCTCCACTTT
CASSWDRGNSPLHF
>NA|TRBD1|TRBV7-8|TRBJ2-3
TGTGCCAGCAGCTTACAGGGGGCGGCAAACACAGATACGCAGTATTTT
CASSLQGAANTDTQYF
>NA|TRBD2|TRBV25-1|TRBJ2-7
TGTGCCAGCAGCTGGACTAGCGGGAGTGGTGGCGGATCCTACGAGCAGTACTTC
CASSWTSGSGGGSYEQYF
>NA|NA|TRBV11-3|TRBJ1-1
TGTGCCAGCAGTGAGGTGACGAACACTGAAGCTTTCTTT
CASSEVTNTEAFF
>medium-sized|NA|TRBV28|TRBJ1-2
TGTGCCAGCAGTTTACTCGGGGTTGGGGGCGGCAGTGCCTATGGCTACACCTTC
CASSLLGVGGGSAYGYTF
>once|TRBD1|TRBV7-9|TRBJ2-1
TGTGCCAGCAGCTTAGGCGTGTGGGACAGTGCCTACAATGAGCAGTTCTTC
CASSLGVWDSAYNEQFF
>NA|NA|TRBV7-9|TRBJ1-4
TGTGCCAGCAGCTCACAGGCGTCGGGTGAAAAACTGTTTTTT
CASSSQASGEKLFF